The 32 T cell receptor beta chains below were found in one sample sequenced in a study of blood T cell repertoires in COVID-19. TCRdb keeps only in-frame clones here, not all; method: immunoSEQ multiplex PCR. Of about 120,000 clones in the sample, around four fifths were seen once. What was sequenced was peripheral blood. These receptors all come from a woman aged 55-70 years with acute or convalescent COVID-19.

The V and J genes are TRBV13 and TRBJ2-1; no firm D call. Trimming removed 3 bases at V and 7 bases at J, with 4 bases between. The CDR3 is 11 amino acids. The germline CDR1 and CDR2 sequences are PRHDT and FYEKMQ (reference sequence). The CDR3 DNA sequence: TGTGCCAGCAGCTTCAAAAATGAGCAGTTCTTC. This sequence encodes CASSFKNEQFF.

The rearrangement uses TRBV27 and TRBJ2-7; D is possibly TRBD2 (7 bases). This CDR3 comprises 15 residues. V lost 3 bases to trimming and J lost 4 bases, with 16 bases between them. Germline CDR1 and CDR2: MNHEY and SMNVEV (reference sequence). CDR3 coding DNA: TGTGCCAGCAGTTTCACAGGGAGGGGGGGATACGAGCAGTACTTC. This translates into CASSFTGRGGYEQYF.

This chain links TRBV11-3 with TRBJ1-4; 8 nucleotides agree with TRBD1. This CDR3 has 17 residues. Germline V gene lookup returns CDR1 SGHNT and CDR2 YENEEA. V lost 1 base to trimming and J lost 8 bases; unmatched junction nucleotides: 12. The CDR3: CASSLGPTGEDNEKLFF. The CDR3 coding sequence is TGTGCCAGCAGCTTAGGCCCGACAGGGGAAGATAACGAAAAACTGTTTTTT.

This clone was seen only a few times. The chain is built from TRBV4-2 and TRBJ1-2; TRBD1 agrees at 12 bases. J was trimmed by 8 bases and V by 4 bases; bases with no gene match: 5. Germline V CDR1 and CDR2: LGHNA, YNFKEQ. This CDR3 comprises 14 residues. For the CDR3, the DNA is TGTGCCAGCAGCCCGGGACAGGGGGCGCGAGGCTACACCTTC. Translation gives CASSPGQGARGYTF.

The chain employs TRBV27 and TRBJ1-6; a weak D match, TRBD1 (6 bases). This CDR3 is 17 amino acids long. Trimming cost V 0 bases and J 10 bases, with 19 bases left between them. The V gene's germline CDR1 is MNHEY and CDR2 SMNVEV (reference sequence). The CDR3 nucleotides are TGTGCCAGCAGTTTATCCGGATCGACACCCCAGGGGTCACCCCTCCACTTT. This encodes CASSLSGSTPQGSPLHF.

V usage is TRBV5-6 and J usage is TRBJ2-5; 11 nucleotides agree with TRBD2. Germline V gene data show CDR1 as SGHDT and CDR2 as YYEEEE. The J segment lost 5 bases and the V segment lost 1 base, leaving 1 base of the junction unmatched. The CDR3 extends over 14 amino acids. The CDR3 spells CASSLSSGGETQYF. The CDR3 DNA is TGTGCCAGCAGCTTGTCTAGCGGGGGGGAGACCCAGTACTTC.

The chain uses TRBV5-1 and TRBJ2-5; D uncertain. The CDR3 is made up of 14 amino acids. CDR1 is SGHRS, CDR2 YFSETQ, per germline. V gave up 0 bases and J gave up 1 base, with 7 bases separating them. This CDR3 reads CASSLGASQETQYF. In DNA, the CDR3 is TGCGCCAGCAGCTTGGGAGCGTCCCAAGAGACCCAGTACTTC.

V is TRBV12-3 or TRBV12-4 and J is TRBJ1-1; no firm D call. V lost 7 bases, J lost 4 bases, and 7 bases lay in between. This CDR3 contains 11 residues. CDR3 in amino acids: CASTGGTEAFF. The CDR3 region has the DNA TGTGCCAGCACTGGCGGCACTGAAGCTTTCTTT.

The count of this clone is one. This chain connects TRBV5-1 to TRBJ2-5; TRBD2 matches 10 bases. The CDR3 runs 14 residues. Germline CDR1 and CDR2: SGHRS and YFSETQ. J lost 2 bases, V lost 4 bases, and 2 bases had no gene match. The CDR3 loop is CASSPGLAQETQYF. For the CDR3, the DNA is TGCGCCAGCAGCCCGGGACTAGCGCAAGAGACCCAGTACTTC. Based on the CDR3 plus reference TRBV5-1 and TRBJ2-5, the full variable domain is KAGVTQTPRYLIKTRGQQVTLSCSPISGHRSVSWYQQTPGQGLQFLFEYFSETQRNKGNFPGRFSGRQFSNSRSEMNVSTLELGDSALYLCASSPGLAQETQYFGPGTRLLVL.

V is TRBV19 and J is TRBJ1-6; D remains ambiguous. V was clipped by 6 bases and J by 0 bases, with 9 bases between them. This CDR3 is 15 amino acids long. CDR1 and CDR2 (germline): LNHDA, SQIVND (reference sequence). CDR3 protein: CASRISSSYNSPLHF. CDR3 bases: TGTGCCAGTAGAATCTCGAGCTCCTATAATTCACCCCTCCACTTT. The full variable domain, with the rest looked up from reference TRBV19 and TRBJ1-6, is DGGITQSPKYLFRKEGQNVTLSCEQNLNHDAMYWYRQDPGQGLRLIYYSQIVNDFQKGDIAEGYSVSREKKESFPLTVTSAQKNPTAFYLCASRISSSYNSPLHFGNGTRLTVT.

The J gene is TRBJ1-6, the V gene TRBV28, with a possible D match to TRBD1 (6 bases). Germline CDR1 MDHEN, CDR2 SYDVKM. V was pared by 2 bases and J by 7 bases, with 9 bases between. This CDR3 spans 14 amino acids. CDR3: CASSLGQTNSPLHF. In nucleotides, the CDR3 is TGTGCCAGCAGTTTAGGACAGACCAATTCACCCCTCCACTTT.

V and J are TRBV4-3 and TRBJ1-4, with 7 bases fitting TRBD1. The germline CDR1 and CDR2 sequences are LGHNA and YSLEER. The CDR3 length is 16 residues. Trimming took 0 bases from V and 5 from J; bases not matched to a gene: 6. CDR3 residues: CASSQDAGTVNEKLFF. CDR3 bases: TGCGCCAGCAGCCAAGATGCCGGGACAGTGAATGAAAAACTGTTTTTT.

The table lists this clone with a count of one. This sequence joins TRBV13 and TRBJ2-1, with D unresolved. V gave up 5 bases and J gave up 6 bases, with 8 bases separating them. The CDR3 contains 12 residues. The germline V gene has CDR1 PRHDT and CDR2 FYEKMQ (reference sequence). The CDR3 is CASSANRNEQFF. For the CDR3, the DNA is TGTGCCAGCAGCGCTAATCGCAATGAGCAGTTCTTC.

Only one count was recorded for this clone. J is TRBJ1-3 and V is TRBV6-1; unclear D gene. Looked up from germline, CDR1 is MNHNS and CDR2 is SASEGT. This CDR3 has 16 amino acids. Trimming left V 0 bases short and J 0 bases short, with 9 bases between. Here the CDR3 reads CASSEAEATSGNTIYF. The CDR3, as DNA: TGTGCCAGCAGTGAAGCAGAGGCGACCTCTGGAAACACCATATATTTT.

The chain couples TRBV6-5 to TRBJ2-7; D not certain. V lost 4 bases, J lost 3 bases, and 13 bases lay in between. The CDR3 runs to 14 residues. CDR1 is MNHEY and CDR2 is SVGAGI in the germline V gene. CDR3 coding DNA: TGTGCCAGCAGTTCCCCGGAACAGAACTACGAGCAGTACTTC. This gives the protein CASSSPEQNYEQYF.

This chain connects TRBV5-4 to TRBJ2-5, with 9 bases aligning to TRBD2. With 0 bases clipped from V and 2 bases from J, the junction kept 2 bases outside the gene matches. Germline CDR1 reads SGHNT; CDR2 reads YYREEE (reference sequence). CDR3 length equals 15 residues. CDR3 nucleotides: TGTGCCAGCAGCTTGGGGCTAGCGGGACAAGAGACCCAGTACTTC. Residues: CASSLGLAGQETQYF.

V and J are TRBV7-8 and TRBJ1-1; D unresolved. V was trimmed by 6 bases and J by 5 bases, leaving 13 bases between them. Germline lookup yields CDR1 SGHVS and CDR2 FQNEAQ. CDR3 length: 13 amino acids. CDR3 in amino acids: CASRRLMETEAFF. The CDR3 bases are TGTGCCAGCAGACGATTAATGGAGACTGAAGCTTTCTTT.

J is TRBJ2-7 and V is TRBV28; 9 bases match TRBD1. This CDR3 has 15 amino acids. Losses at the gene ends were 5 bases for V and 4 bases for J; bases not matched to a gene: 9. Germline V gene lookup returns CDR1 MDHEN and CDR2 SYDVKM. CDR3 nucleotides: TGTGCCAGCAGTCGGGCCGACAGGGGGGGGTACGAGCAGTACTTC. Translated: CASSRADRGGYEQYF.

The chain links TRBV5-6 to TRBJ1-6; D not resolved. The CDR3 is 13 amino acids. The germline CDR1 and CDR2 sequences are SGHDT and YYEEEE. Between the trimmed V and J ends, which lost 0 bases and 9 bases, there was a span of 7 bases. The CDR3 sequence is CASSLGPLSPLHF. CDR3 nucleotides: TGTGCCAGCAGCTTGGGGCCTCTTTCACCCCTCCACTTT.

The chain employs TRBV5-6 and TRBJ1-2; D possibly corresponds to TRBD1 (6 bases). Germline CDR1 reads SGHDT; CDR2 reads YYEEEE. The CDR3 is 15 residues long. V was clipped by 2 bases and J by 7 bases, with 18 bases between them. The CDR3 is CASSLTGQNNRGYTF. The CDR3 nucleotides are TGTGCCAGCAGCTTAACGGGACAAAATAATCGTGGCTACACCTTC.

The CDR3 sequence: CASSLFFGRVRDEQYF. In DNA, the CDR3 is TGTGCCAGCAGCTTGTTCTTTGGGAGGGTTAGGGACGAGCAGTACTTC. The chain carries TRBV5-6 and TRBJ2-7, with 7 positions matching TRBD2. The CDR3 runs 16 residues. V shed 1 base, J shed 5 bases, and the junction held 12 bases outside the gene matches. Per germline, CDR1 SGHDT and CDR2 YYEEEE.

This chain links TRBV4-2 with TRBJ1-5, with 7 bases identical to TRBD1. Germline CDR1 LGHNA, CDR2 YNFKEQ. The CDR3 sequence is 17 residues long. J gave up 5 bases and V 4 bases, and 14 bases lay outside the gene matches. The CDR3 region is CASSRDARQGVYQPQHF. The CDR3 bases are TGTGCCAGCAGCCGAGACGCTCGACAGGGAGTATATCAGCCCCAGCATTTT.

The chain combines TRBV19 with TRBJ2-2; 13 nucleotides agree with TRBD2. Germline V gene data show CDR1 as LNHDA and CDR2 as SQIVND (reference sequence). The CDR3 extends over 19 amino acids. With 5 bases clipped from V and 1 base from J, the junction kept 10 bases outside the gene matches. The CDR3 sequence is CASSSRLAGGYQNTGELFF. CDR3 bases: TGTGCCAGTAGTTCACGACTAGCGGGGGGATACCAGAACACCGGGGAGCTGTTTTTT. Supplemented by reference TRBV19 and TRBJ2-2, the full variable domain reads DGGITQSPKYLFRKEGQNVTLSCEQNLNHDAMYWYRQDPGQGLRLIYYSQIVNDFQKGDIAEGYSVSREKKESFPLTVTSAQKNPTAFYLCASSSRLAGGYQNTGELFFGEGSRLTVL.

This rearrangement joins TRBV20-1 to TRBJ1-1, with D unclear. The CDR3 contains 10 residues. The V end lost 5 bases, the J end lost 6 bases, and 7 bases lay between the germline ends. Looked up from germline, CDR1 is DFQATT and CDR2 is SNEGSKA (reference sequence). CDR3 nucleotide sequence: TGCAGTGCTGGGCCGGCTGAAGCTTTCTTT. Residues: CSAGPAEAFF.

The CDR3 coding sequence is TGTGCCAGCAGCGTAGAGGCGGACAGACTCTATAATTCACCCCTCCACTTT. Amino acids: CASSVEADRLYNSPLHF. This rearrangement joins TRBV9 to TRBJ1-6; TRBD1 might be the D (6 bases). V shed 0 bases and J shed 3 bases, with 13 bases lying between them. Germline values: CDR1 SGDLS, CDR2 YYNGEE. The CDR3 runs to 17 residues. The full variable domain, rest sourced from reference TRBV9 and TRBJ1-6, is DSGVTQTPKHLITATGQRVTLRCSPRSGDLSVYWYQQSLDQGLQFLIQYYNGEERAKGNILERFSAQQFPDLHSELNLSSLELGDSALYFCASSVEADRLYNSPLHFGNGTRLTVT.

Of note for this clone: The junction departs from the called germline gene at one end, perhaps through a read error. The chain links TRBV7-2 to TRBJ1-3; D may be TRBD1 (6 bases). The CDR3 runs to 17 residues. Germline V lookup: CDR1 SGHTA, CDR2 FQGNSA. CDR3 in amino acids: CASSLAAIGQSGNTIYF. DNA for the CDR3: TGTGCCAGCAGCTTAGCTGCTATCGGACAGTCTGGGAACACCATATATTTT.

The V call is TRBV6-5, the J call TRBJ2-2; D is ambiguous. The V gene's germline CDR1 is MNHEY and CDR2 SVGAGI. V was trimmed by 5 bases and J by 4 bases, leaving 14 bases between them. The CDR3 sequence is 15 residues long. CDR3 sequence (DNA): TGTGCCAGCAGTAGCGTAGGCCCCCCCACCGGGGAGCTGTTTTTT. Its translation is CASSSVGPPTGELFF.

The V call is TRBV12-5, the J call TRBJ1-2; 8 positions match TRBD1. CDR3 length: 15 residues. Trimming removed 6 bases from V and 8 bases from J; junction bases left unmatched: 14. In germline, CDR1 is LGHNT, CDR2 FRNRAP. CDR3: CASGSPDRGPGGYTF. The CDR3 DNA reads as TGTGCTAGTGGCTCCCCCGACAGGGGCCCCGGCGGCTACACCTTC. Using reference TRBV12-5 and TRBJ1-2 for the parts outside the CDR3, the full variable domain is DARVTQTPRHKVTEMGQEVTMRCQPILGHNTVFWYRQTMMQGLELLAYFRNRAPLDDSGMPKDRFSAEMPDATLATLKIQPSEPRDSAVYFCASGSPDRGPGGYTFGSGTRLTVV.

In its sample, this clone was seen once. The CDR3 DNA reads as TGTGCCAGCACACTAAGTTTAGGTGGTAGTCTTGACGGCAAAAACATTCAGTACTTC. It yields the protein CASTLSLGGSLDGKNIQYF. V usage is TRBV28 and J usage is TRBJ2-4, with D uncertain. V shed 7 bases and J shed 3 bases, with 28 bases lying between them. CDR3 length: 19 amino acids. The V gene's germline CDR1 is MDHEN and CDR2 SYDVKM.

CDR3 sequence (DNA): TGTGCCAGCAGTAAACACGTCGGACAGTCCTACGAGCAGTACTTC. Its protein is CASSKHVGQSYEQYF. The rearrangement joins TRBV6-6 to TRBJ2-7; perhaps TRBD1 as D (6 bases). This CDR3 is built from 15 residues. Germline values: CDR1 MNHNY, CDR2 SVGAGI (reference sequence). V lost 5 bases to trimming and J lost 1 base, with 15 bases between them.

This clone has a handful of counts. The chain links TRBV19 to TRBJ2-1; TRBD2 matches at 12 bases. The germline gives CDR1 LNHDA, CDR2 SQIVND (reference sequence). The V gene end was trimmed by 3 bases and the J gene end by 7 bases; junction bases not matched to a gene: 10. The CDR3 contains 17 residues. CDR3 nucleotides: TGTGCCAGTAGTATGGTCCTGACTAGCGGGGGCAGTAATGAGCAGTTCTTC. Translated, it gives CASSMVLTSGGSNEQFF.

In this sample, this clone turned up a few times. Different DNA sequences within this sample yield the same CDR3. The rearrangement joins TRBV5-1 to TRBJ2-5; 14 bases line up with TRBD2. Germline V gene data show CDR1 as SGHRS and CDR2 as YFSETQ. This CDR3 comprises 16 residues. The V and J ends lost 2 bases and 2 bases, in that order; junction bases with no gene match: 2. The CDR3 DNA reads TGCGCCAGCAGCTTAGGGACTAGCGGGGGACAAGAGACCCAGTACTTC. The encoded protein is CASSLGTSGGQETQYF.